These 27 T cell receptor beta chains came from one sample sequenced in a study of beta chain features in type 1 diabetes. General observations from the study: For Type 1 diabetes patients, all four CD4+ subsets carried TCRB CDR3s that were moderately but significantly shorter.

Their antigens remain unidentified. What was sequenced were expressed TCRB transcripts, since all of the isolated RNA had been reverse transcribed. Here immunoSEQ multiplex PCR was the method, and the copy in TCRdb shows in-frame clones only, minus some. The data hold 500,000 to 800,000 clones, with around 12% observed a single time. The sample was naive CD4+ T cells from blood. The receptors derive from a man aged 25-40 years with type 1 diabetes.

This clone was seen more than once but under ten times. The V call is TRBV4-2, the J call TRBJ2-2; 10 bases line up with TRBD1. Germline lookup yields CDR1 LGHNA and CDR2 YNFKEQ. Trimming took 1 base from V and 2 from J; bases not matched to a gene: 1. The CDR3 is made up of 16 amino acids. The CDR3 region has the DNA TGTGCCAGCAGCCAAGGACAGGGGGCCAACACCGGGGAGCTGTTTTTT. Its protein is CASSQGQGANTGELFF.

This clone was detected a few times. Other nucleotide sequences in the sample specify the same CDR3. The rearrangement joins TRBV5-1 to TRBJ2-5; D gene unclear. Per the germline V gene, CDR1 is SGHRS and CDR2 is YFSETQ. The CDR3 has 11 residues. V dropped 2 bases and J dropped 3 bases, with 2 bases sitting between them. CDR3 sequence reads: CASSFKETQYF. In nucleotides, the CDR3 is TGCGCCAGCAGCTTCAAAGAGACCCAGTACTTC.

The rearrangement uses TRBV27 and TRBJ1-1; D is undetermined. The V end was cut by 4 bases, the J end by 4 bases, with 13 bases between. The CDR3 length is 14 residues. Germline-derived CDR1 and CDR2 are MNHEY and SMNVEV (reference sequence). The CDR3 sequence: CASSSLGMGTEAFF. CDR3 nucleotides: TGTGCCAGCAGTTCCCTGGGGATGGGCACTGAAGCTTTCTTT.

Only a few counts were recorded for this clone. V gene TRBV14 combines with J gene TRBJ1-5; 7 bases map to TRBD1. Trimming cost V 6 bases and J 0 bases; bases outside gene matches: 2. CDR1 and CDR2 (germline): SGHDN, FVKESK. This CDR3 has 14 amino acids. CDR3 in DNA: TGTGCCAGCAGAGGGACAGATAGCAATCAGCCCCAGCATTTT. This translates into CASRGTDSNQPQHF.

V usage is TRBV5-1 and J usage is TRBJ1-2, with TRBD1 identical over 7 bases. Germline V gene data show CDR1 as SGHRS and CDR2 as YFSETQ. The CDR3 runs to 13 residues. V shed 4 bases, J shed 7 bases, and the junction held 7 bases outside the gene matches. In DNA form, the CDR3 reads TGCGCCAGCAGCGACGGACAGGCTGGTGGCTACACCTTC. It is translated as CASSDGQAGGYTF.

The sample holds a few counts of this clone. The CDR3 loop reads CASRGTVDSYEQYF. The DNA for the CDR3 is TGTGCCAGTAGAGGGACAGTGGACTCCTACGAGCAGTACTTC. The chain uses TRBV19 and TRBJ2-7; 7 bases are shared with TRBD1. CDR3 size: 14 residues. Looked up from germline, CDR1 is LNHDA and CDR2 is SQIVND (reference sequence). Trimming cost V 6 bases and J 0 bases; bases outside gene matches: 5. The variable domain in full, completed from reference TRBV19 and TRBJ2-7, reads DGGITQSPKYLFRKEGQNVTLSCEQNLNHDAMYWYRQDPGQGLRLIYYSQIVNDFQKGDIAEGYSVSREKKESFPLTVTSAQKNPTAFYLCASRGTVDSYEQYFGPGTRLTVT.

The rearrangement uses TRBV7-9 and TRBJ1-6; D possibly corresponds to TRBD1 (6 bases). The germline V and J ends were trimmed by 1 base and 10 bases, with 11 bases remaining between them. The CDR3 consists of 14 residues. Germline CDR1 and CDR2: SEHNR and FQNEAQ (reference sequence). The CDR3 loop reads CASSLEGGTSPLHF. In nucleotides, the CDR3 is TGTGCCAGCAGCTTAGAAGGGGGGACCTCACCCCTCCACTTT.

In nucleotides, the CDR3 is TGTGCCAGCTCACCACCGCAGAATCAAGAGACCCAGTACTTC. Translating gives CASSPPQNQETQYF. The rearrangement links TRBV18 to TRBJ2-5; no reliable D call. V was cut by 0 bases and J by 2 bases, with 7 bases left in between. Germline V gene lookup returns CDR1 KGHSH and CDR2 LQKENI. The CDR3 spans 14 residues.

The V call is TRBV29-1, the J call TRBJ1-1; TRBD1 aligns across 9 bases. V dropped 4 bases and J dropped 3; count of bases not matched to a gene: 6. The germline V gene has CDR1 SQVTM and CDR2 ANQGSEA. The CDR3 covers 14 residues. CDR3 region: CSVVRTGVDTEAFF. As DNA, the CDR3 is TGCAGCGTTGTGAGGACAGGGGTTGACACTGAAGCTTTCTTT. Full variable domain (missing parts from reference TRBV29-1 and TRBJ1-1): SAVISQKPSRDICQRGTSLTIQCQVDSQVTMMFWYRQQPGQSLTLIATANQGSEATYESGFVIDKFPISRPNLTFSTLTVSNMSPEDSSIYLCSVVRTGVDTEAFFGQGTRLTVV.

The sample holds a few counts of this clone. V gene TRBV27 combines with J gene TRBJ1-6; D unresolved. This CDR3 spans 12 amino acids. V shed 1 base and J shed 8 bases, with 3 bases lying between them. Looked up from germline, CDR1 is MNHEY and CDR2 is SMNVEV (reference sequence). CDR3 sequence (DNA): TGTGCCAGCAGTTTATTTCATTCACCCCTCCACTTT. Translation gives CASSLFHSPLHF.

In its sample, this clone was seen a few times. The genes are TRBV7-2 and TRBJ1-5; D perhaps matches TRBD1 (6 bases). The germline CDR1 and CDR2 sequences are SGHTA and FQGNSA. V lost 6 bases, J lost 1 base, and 10 bases lay in between. The CDR3 is 14 amino acids. CDR3 bases: TGTGCCAGCAGGCATACAGGGAGCAATCAGCCCCAGCATTTT. This translates into CASRHTGSNQPQHF.

The chain combines TRBV7-3 with TRBJ2-1, with TRBD2 as a possible D gene (5 bases). Germline V CDR1 and CDR2: SGHTA, FQGTGA. V was cut by 3 bases and J by 7 bases, with 16 bases left in between. The CDR3 covers 15 residues. CDR3 sequence reads: CASSFGLPLGNEQFF. The CDR3 DNA reads as TGTGCCAGCAGCTTCGGACTCCCCCTGGGGAATGAGCAGTTCTTC. Full variable domain (rest looked up from reference TRBV7-3 and TRBJ2-1): GAGVSQTPSNKVTEKGKYVELRCDPISGHTALYWYRQSLGQGPEFLIYFQGTGAADDSGLPNDRFFAVRPEGSVSTLKIQRTERGDSAVYLCASSFGLPLGNEQFFGPGTRLTVL.

The gene calls are TRBV29-1 and TRBJ1-2; D might be TRBD1 (5 bases). Trimming stripped 6 bases from V and 2 bases from J, with 10 bases between. This CDR3 is 12 amino acids long. Germline V gene data show CDR1 as SQVTM and CDR2 as ANQGSEA. CDR3 nucleotides: TGCAGCGTGCCGGGACGGAACTATGGCTACACCTTC. Encoded protein: CSVPGRNYGYTF.

This rearrangement joins TRBV5-1 to TRBJ2-1; perhaps TRBD2 as D (7 bases). CDR1 and CDR2 from the germline V gene are SGHRS and YFSETQ. Trimming removed 1 base at V and 8 bases at J, with 16 bases between. The CDR3 loop spans 15 amino acids. CDR3 residues: CASSLTGGPSDEQFF. CDR3 sequence (DNA): TGCGCCAGCAGCTTGACCGGGGGGCCTTCGGATGAGCAGTTCTTC.

The chain employs TRBV6-5 and TRBJ1-2, with D possibly being TRBD1 (6 bases). The germline V gene has CDR1 MNHEY and CDR2 SVGAGI. The CDR3 contains 16 residues. Deletions cut 0 bases from V and 5 bases from J, with 16 bases between. CDR3 sequence reads: CASSYSRTVLGYGYTF. DNA for the CDR3: TGTGCCAGCAGTTACTCGAGGACAGTCCTTGGGTATGGCTACACCTTC.

The chain is built from TRBV6-5 and TRBJ2-1; TRBD2 is a possible D gene (7 bases). Per germline, CDR1 MNHEY and CDR2 SVGAGI. The CDR3 runs 16 residues. V lost 0 bases and J lost 2, with 11 bases in between. The CDR3 region has the DNA TGTGCCAGCAGTTACTCGGCGGGGGCGGCCTACAATGAGCAGTTCTTC. Protein sequence: CASSYSAGAAYNEQFF.

This clone was detected only a few times. The V call is TRBV4-2, the J call TRBJ2-6, with D perhaps TRBD2 (5 bases). V shed 0 bases and J shed 2 bases, with 11 bases lying between them. The CDR3 contains 17 residues. From germline, CDR1 is LGHNA and CDR2 YNFKEQ. CDR3 in DNA: TGTGCCAGCAGCCAAGAGAAGCGGATGGCTGGGGCCAACGTCCTGACTTTC. Amino acids: CASSQEKRMAGANVLTF.

The sample holds a few counts of this clone. The chain recombines TRBV5-1 with TRBJ2-1; unclear D gene. CDR3 length: 15 amino acids. V was clipped by 1 base and J by 4 bases, with 12 bases between them. Germline assignment: CDR1 SGHRS and CDR2 YFSETQ. The CDR3 protein is CASSLLTSEYNEQFF. The DNA for the CDR3 is TGCGCCAGCAGCTTGTTAACCTCAGAGTACAATGAGCAGTTCTTC. Full variable domain (rest looked up from reference TRBV5-1 and TRBJ2-1): KAGVTQTPRYLIKTRGQQVTLSCSPISGHRSVSWYQQTPGQGLQFLFEYFSETQRNKGNFPGRFSGRQFSNSRSEMNVSTLELGDSALYLCASSLLTSEYNEQFFGPGTRLTVL.

This clone was seen a few times. The chain links TRBV13 to TRBJ1-2; no clear D. This CDR3 has 13 residues. Trimming shortened V by 5 bases and J by 6 bases, and 13 bases separated the two germline ends. Germline-derived CDR1 and CDR2 are PRHDT and FYEKMQ (reference sequence). This chain's CDR3 is CASSVNSWHGYTF. CDR3 in DNA: TGTGCCAGCAGCGTCAACTCGTGGCATGGCTACACCTTC. Full variable domain (missing parts from reference TRBV13 and TRBJ1-2): AAGVIQSPRHLIKEKRETATLKCYPIPRHDTVYWYQQGPGQDPQFLISFYEKMQSDKGSIPDRFSAQQFSDYHSELNMSSLELGDSALYFCASSVNSWHGYTFGSGTRLTVV.

This clone was detected a few times. The chain has TRBV7-2 and TRBJ1-2; D ambiguous. The V end lost 2 bases, the J end lost 6 bases, and 7 bases lay between the germline ends. There are 12 residues in the CDR3. Germline V gives CDR1 SGHTA, CDR2 FQGNSA. The CDR3 is CASSLYRDGYTF. CDR3 nucleotide sequence: TGTGCCAGCAGCTTATACAGAGATGGCTACACCTTC.

CDR3 sequence reads: CAWSGQGYNEQFF. The DNA for the CDR3 is TGTGCCTGGAGTGGACAGGGGTACAATGAGCAGTTCTTC. The rearrangement joins TRBV30 to TRBJ2-1, with 8 bases matching TRBD1. V gave up 1 base and J gave up 4 bases; unmatched junction bases: 0. This CDR3 contains 13 residues. Per the germline V gene, CDR1 is GTSNPN and CDR2 is SVGIG (reference sequence).

This clone has a handful of counts. V usage is TRBV10-3 and J usage is TRBJ1-5; a possible D gene is TRBD1 (5 bases). Germline V lookup: CDR1 ENHRY, CDR2 SYGVKD. Trimming cost V 0 bases and J 4 bases, with 10 bases left between them. CDR3 length: 15 amino acids. The CDR3 nucleotides read TGTGCCATCAGTGAGTCGACAGTGAGTAATCAGCCCCAGCATTTT. Translation gives CAISESTVSNQPQHF.

This chain connects TRBV5-4 to TRBJ2-6; no reliable D call. CDR1 SGHNT and CDR2 YYREEE come from the germline V gene (reference sequence). The CDR3 extends over 16 amino acids. V lost 0 bases and J 1 base, leaving 8 bases between the germline ends. In DNA form, the CDR3 reads TGTGCCAGCAGCTTGGCCTTGGGTTCTGGGGCCAACGTCCTGACTTTC. Its translation is CASSLALGSGANVLTF.

The genes are TRBV2 and TRBJ1-6, with 9 bases matching TRBD1. The CDR3 totals 13 residues. In germline, CDR1 is SNHLY, CDR2 FYNNEI. With 11 bases clipped from V and 10 bases from J, the junction kept 9 bases outside the gene matches. CDR3 protein: CASGAQGASPLHF. In DNA form, the CDR3 reads TGTGCCTCTGGGGCACAGGGGGCCTCACCCCTCCACTTT.

This clone was counted a few times. The rearrangement links TRBV10-3 to TRBJ2-3, with 9 positions matching TRBD2. The germline gives CDR1 ENHRY, CDR2 SYGVKD. This CDR3 contains 15 residues. V trimming: 8 bases; J trimming: 1 base; junction bases outside the gene matches: 7. The CDR3 nucleotides are TGTGCCATCGGGTCGCAGCGGGGGGGCACAGATACGCAGTATTTT. Its protein product is CAIGSQRGGTDTQYF.

This clone has only a few counts. The chain joins TRBV2 to TRBJ1-6; D unclear. Germline values: CDR1 SNHLY, CDR2 FYNNEI. This CDR3 is 14 amino acids long. V gave up 6 bases and J gave up 0 bases, with 6 bases separating them. The CDR3 reads CASRQSSYNSPLHF. CDR3 DNA: TGTGCCAGCAGACAGAGCTCCTATAATTCACCCCTCCACTTT. The whole variable domain, remainder taken from reference TRBV2 and TRBJ1-6, is EPEVTQTPSHQVTQMGQEVILRCVPISNHLYFYWYRQILGQKVEFLVSFYNNEISEKSEIFDDQFSVERPDGSNFTLKIRSTKLEDSAMYFCASRQSSYNSPLHFGNGTRLTVT.

This clone was seen more than once but under ten times. The DNA for the CDR3 is TGTGCCAGTAGTATGATCGGGAGGAATAGCAATCAGCCCCAGCATTTT. As protein: CASSMIGRNSNQPQHF. The rearrangement uses TRBV19 and TRBJ1-5; D is unclear. The CDR3 spans 16 residues. Trimming pared 3 bases from V and 0 bases from J, leaving 12 bases between. Germline CDR1 is LNHDA and CDR2 is SQIVND (reference sequence).